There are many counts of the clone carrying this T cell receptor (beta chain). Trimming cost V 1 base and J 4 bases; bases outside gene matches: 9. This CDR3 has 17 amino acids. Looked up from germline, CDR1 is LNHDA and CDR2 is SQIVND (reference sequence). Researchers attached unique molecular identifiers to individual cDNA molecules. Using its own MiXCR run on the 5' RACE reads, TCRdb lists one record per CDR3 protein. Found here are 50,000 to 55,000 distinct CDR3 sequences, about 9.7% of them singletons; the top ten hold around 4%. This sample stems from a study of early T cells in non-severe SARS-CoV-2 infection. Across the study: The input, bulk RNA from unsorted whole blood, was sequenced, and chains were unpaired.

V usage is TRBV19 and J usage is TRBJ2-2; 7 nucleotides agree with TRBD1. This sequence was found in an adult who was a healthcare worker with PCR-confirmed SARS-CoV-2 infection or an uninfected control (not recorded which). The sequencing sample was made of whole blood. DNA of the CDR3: TGTGCCAGTAGTATAGGGGGGCCGGGACAGAGCACCGGGGAGCTGTTTTTT. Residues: CASSIGGPGQSTGELFF.